The entry below describes one T cell receptor (beta chain). The antigen is unknown. Trimming cost V 3 bases and J 5 bases; bases outside gene matches: 4. Germline V gives CDR1 SGHRS, CDR2 YFSETQ. The CDR3 sequence is 14 residues long. This specimen comes from a study of T-cell memory formation after mild COVID-19. Study-wide findings and caveats: Memory from before infection featured some responding clones, which suggests cross-reactive memory joined.

MiXCR was run by TCRdb on the 5' RACE reads, yielding one entry per CDR3 protein. This table has 450,000 to 650,000 distinct CDR3 sequences, roughly 18% appearing once. The receptor was derived from an adult woman who had mild COVID-19 (a few samples of this study predate the infection). Cell type and time point are not known. The chain joins TRBV5-1 to TRBJ2-7; the match to TRBD1 covers 11 bases. The sequencing input was PBMCs or a T cell subset sorted from them (not recorded which). The CDR3 coding sequence is TGCGCCAGCAGCTCCGGGACAGGGGGGCACGAGCAGTACTTC. This encodes CASSSGTGGHEQYF.